This passage covers 15 T cell receptor beta chains from one sample sequenced in a study of OX40 agonist ivuxolimab in advanced cancers. Using immunoSEQ multiplex PCR, the repertoire was profiled, and TCRdb retains in-frame clones only, with some absent. Of tens of thousands of clones in the sample, approximately 92% were seen once. The input for sequencing was CD4+ or CD8+ T cells sorted from blood, taken in a trial of the OX40 agonist ivuxolimab. All receptors come from an adult with an advanced solid tumor such as melanoma, head and neck, liver or kidney cancer.

CDR3 loop: CASSPGTGASYTF. Here the CDR3 DNA reads TGTGCCAGCAGCCCGGGGACAGGGGCAAGCTACACCTTC. The genes are TRBV11-1 and TRBJ1-2; 10 bases agree with TRBD1. The CDR3 has 13 residues. Germline assignment: CDR1 SGHAT and CDR2 FQDESV (reference sequence). V shed 5 bases, J shed 9 bases, and the junction held 6 bases outside the gene matches.

CDR3 protein: CASSLAPPNTEAFF. For the CDR3, the DNA is TGTGCCAGCAGCTTAGCCCCACCTAACACTGAAGCTTTCTTT. The J gene is TRBJ1-1, the V gene TRBV7-9; no reliable D call. Germline-derived CDR1 and CDR2 are SEHNR and FQNEAQ (reference sequence). Trimming shortened V by 0 bases and J by 2 bases, and 7 bases separated the two germline ends. The CDR3 is 14 residues long.

The gene calls are TRBV6-5 and TRBJ1-4; 7 bases agree with TRBD1. This CDR3 contains 15 residues. V lost 0 bases to trimming and J lost 6 bases; unmatched junction nucleotides: 4. The germline CDR1 and CDR2 sequences are MNHEY and SVGAGI. CDR3 residues: CASSYSTGYYEKLFF. Written as DNA, the CDR3 is TGTGCCAGCAGTTACTCGACAGGGTATTATGAAAAACTGTTTTTT.

The genes are TRBV18 and TRBJ2-7, with D possibly being TRBD2 (5 bases). The V end lost 0 bases, the J end lost 7 bases, and 13 bases lay between the germline ends. The germline V gene has CDR1 KGHSH and CDR2 LQKENI. This CDR3 spans 14 amino acids. The CDR3 DNA follows: TGTGCCAGCTCACCACCGGAGAGGGAGAGGGAGCAGTACTTC. It yields the protein CASSPPEREREQYF.

In this sample, this clone turned up a few times. V usage is TRBV4-1 and J usage is TRBJ2-3; D ambiguous. V lost 2 bases and J lost 8, with 14 bases in between. This CDR3 contains 14 residues. Per the germline V gene, CDR1 is MGHRA and CDR2 is YSYEKL. The CDR3 nucleotides are TGCGCCAGCAGCCAATTTGATGGCTATGGTACGCAGTATTTT. Its translation is CASSQFDGYGTQYF.

The V gene is TRBV9, the J gene TRBJ1-3; possibly TRBD1 for D (5 bases). The germline V gene encodes CDR1 SGDLS and CDR2 YYNGEE. This CDR3 contains 15 residues. With 1 base removed from V and 2 bases from J, the gap between germline ends came to 10 bases. The CDR3: CASSVMAGPGNTIYF. The CDR3 coding sequence is TGTGCCAGCAGCGTAATGGCAGGGCCTGGAAACACCATATATTTT.

The chain combines TRBV5-4 with TRBJ1-2; D remains ambiguous. Germline CDR1 reads SGHNT; CDR2 reads YYREEE (reference sequence). V was trimmed by 4 bases and J by 3 bases, leaving 10 bases between them. This CDR3 has 13 amino acids. The CDR3 region has the DNA TGTGCCAGCAGCACCAAAGGGTACTATGGCTACACCTTC. Amino acid sequence: CASSTKGYYGYTF.

V usage is TRBV5-4 and J usage is TRBJ2-5; 10 bases map to TRBD2. V was pared by 2 bases and J by 3 bases, with 4 bases of the junction left unmatched. Germline V CDR1 and CDR2: SGHNT, YYREEE (reference sequence). The CDR3 extends over 15 amino acids. The CDR3 protein is CASSLVAGGEETQYF. CDR3 sequence (DNA): TGTGCCAGCAGCTTAGTAGCGGGGGGCGAAGAGACCCAGTACTTC.

This clone came up once. This sequence joins TRBV28 and TRBJ1-6, with 12 nucleotides matching TRBD1. The trim removed 5 bases at V and 7 bases at J, leaving 9 bases unmatched. The germline gives CDR1 MDHEN, CDR2 SYDVKM. The CDR3 sequence is 17 residues long. CDR3 amino acids: CASSPPGQGARNSPLHF. In nucleotides, the CDR3 is TGTGCCAGCAGTCCCCCGGGACAGGGGGCGCGCAATTCACCCCTCCACTTT.

The J gene is TRBJ2-3, the V gene TRBV18, with unresolved D. The CDR3 covers 15 residues. Trimming cost V 3 bases and J 1 base, with 11 bases left between them. Germline V CDR1 and CDR2: KGHSH, LQKENI. The CDR3 coding sequence is TGTGCCAGCTCACCGAGAAGTCGGGGCACAGATACGCAGTATTTT. It encodes CASSPRSRGTDTQYF.

This chain uses TRBV14 with TRBJ2-7; D gene unclear. Germline CDR1 reads SGHDN; CDR2 reads FVKESK. The CDR3 has 15 amino acids. V dropped 2 bases and J dropped 0 bases, with 11 bases sitting between them. The chain's CDR3 is CASSQRLGISYEQYF. DNA of the CDR3: TGTGCCAGCAGCCAAAGGTTAGGGATCTCCTACGAGCAGTACTTC.

V is TRBV5-6 and J is TRBJ2-3, with D possibly called TRBD1 or TRBD2 (5 bases each). Per the germline V gene, CDR1 is SGHDT and CDR2 is YYEEEE. CDR3 size: 15 residues. The V and J ends lost 3 bases and 3 bases respectively, with 14 bases between them. The CDR3 DNA is TGTGCCAGCAGCTCAGGTAGGGGACGAACAGATACGCAGTATTTT. As protein: CASSSGRGRTDTQYF.

V gene TRBV6-1 combines with J gene TRBJ1-5; D is unclear. The CDR3 extends over 17 amino acids. The V gene lost 4 bases and the J gene lost 4 bases, with 20 bases spanning the gap. Germline lookup yields CDR1 MNHNS and CDR2 SASEGT. The chain's CDR3 is CASSVALGRVKNQPQHF. The CDR3 bases are TGTGCCAGCAGTGTCGCCCTGGGGAGGGTCAAAAATCAGCCCCAGCATTTT.

The chain employs TRBV6-1 and TRBJ2-5; D might be TRBD1 (5 bases). The CDR3 runs to 14 residues. In germline, CDR1 is MNHNS, CDR2 SASEGT. V was pared by 2 bases and J by 1 base, with 8 bases between. Here the CDR3 reads CASSETDTQETQYF. The CDR3 DNA reads as TGTGCCAGCAGTGAAACGGACACCCAAGAGACCCAGTACTTC.

The rearrangement links TRBV6-8 to TRBJ1-5; a weak D match, TRBD1 (5 bases). V lost 5 bases and J 6 bases, leaving 17 bases between the germline ends. Germline V CDR1 and CDR2: MNHGY, SAAAGT. The CDR3 contains 15 residues. The CDR3 here is CASSKGRDRGQPQHF. CDR3 nucleotides: TGTGCCAGCAGTAAGGGCAGGGATAGGGGTCAGCCCCAGCATTTT.